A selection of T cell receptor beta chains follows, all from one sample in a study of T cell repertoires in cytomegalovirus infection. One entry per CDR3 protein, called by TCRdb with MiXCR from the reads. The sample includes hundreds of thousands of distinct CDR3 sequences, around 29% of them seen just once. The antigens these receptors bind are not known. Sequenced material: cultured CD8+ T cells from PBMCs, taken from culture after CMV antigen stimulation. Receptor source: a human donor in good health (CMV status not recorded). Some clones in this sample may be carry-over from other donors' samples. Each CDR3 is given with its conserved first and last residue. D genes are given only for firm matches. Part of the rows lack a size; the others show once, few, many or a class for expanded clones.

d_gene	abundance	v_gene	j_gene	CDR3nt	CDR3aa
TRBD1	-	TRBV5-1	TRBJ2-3	TGCGCCAGCAGCTTCTTCTCAGGGGGTTTAGGGACAGATACGCAGTATTTT	CASSFFSGGLGTDTQYF
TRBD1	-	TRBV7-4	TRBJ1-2	TGTGCCAGCAGCTCTCCCCTGGACAGGGCGGATGGCTACACCTTC	CASSSPLDRADGYTF
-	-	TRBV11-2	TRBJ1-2	TGTGCCAGCAGCCCGACCTTGGGGGACTTCTATGGCTACACCTTC	CASSPTLGDFYGYTF
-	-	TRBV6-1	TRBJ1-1	TGTGCCAGCGCCCTGGCAGATGAAGCTTTCTTT	CASALADEAFF
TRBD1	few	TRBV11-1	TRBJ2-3	TGTGCCACCAAAGAAGAGGGGGCCATTGGAGATACGCAGTATTTT	CATKEEGAIGDTQYF
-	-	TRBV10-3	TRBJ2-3	TGTGCCATCGGGGGCAGGGCGAGCCTGACAGATACGCAGTATTTT	CAIGGRASLTDTQYF
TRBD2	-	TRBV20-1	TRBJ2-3	TGCAGTGCTAGAGAGGGATTAGCGGGGAGAACCGTCACAGATACGCAGTATTTT	CSAREGLAGRTVTDTQYF
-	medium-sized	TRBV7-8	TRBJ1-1	TGTGCCAGCAGCGCAAACAGGGTGTTGGACACTGAAGCTTTCTTT	CASSANRVLDTEAFF
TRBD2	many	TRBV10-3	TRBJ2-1	TGTGCCATCAGGGGGACTAGCGGGGGTCCCTACAATGAGCAGTTCTTC	CAIRGTSGGPYNEQFF
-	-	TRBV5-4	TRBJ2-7	TGTGCCAGCAGCCCCTCCGGGCTAGGGGCGTACGAGCAGTACTTC	CASSPSGLGAYEQYF
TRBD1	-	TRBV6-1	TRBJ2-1	TGTGCCAGCCTGCGACAGGGAAATGAGCAGTTCTTC	CASLRQGNEQFF
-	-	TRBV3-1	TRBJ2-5	TGTGCCAGCAGTCGGACCCTCGGTGTAGAGACCCAGTACTTC	CASSRTLGVETQYF
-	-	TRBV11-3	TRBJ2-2	TGTGCCAGCAGCTTAGTTGGTCGGGGGCTAGGCACCGGGGAGCTGTTTTTT	CASSLVGRGLGTGELFF
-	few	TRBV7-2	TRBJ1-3	TGTGCCAGCAGCTTAGAGCCCGTCGGTAGCGCTGGAAACACCATATATTTT	CASSLEPVGSAGNTIYF
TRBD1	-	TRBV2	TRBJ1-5	TGTGCCAGCAGAACAGGGGGTTTGAGCAATCAGCCCCAGCATTTT	CASRTGGLSNQPQHF
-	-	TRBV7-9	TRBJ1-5	TGTGCCAGCAGCACGACAGTTCGCAATCAGCCCCAGCATTTT	CASSTTVRNQPQHF
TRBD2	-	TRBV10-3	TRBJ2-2	TGTGCCATCAGTGTAATGGGTAGCGGGGGGCCCTATTACACCGGGGAGCTGTTTTTT	CAISVMGSGGPYYTGELFF
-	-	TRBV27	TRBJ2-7	TGTGCCAGCAGTTTATCTGGCAGCTTCTACGAGCAGTACTTC	CASSLSGSFYEQYF
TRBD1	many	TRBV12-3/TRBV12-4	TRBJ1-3	TGTGCCAGCAGTTTGGGGACAGGGGGCCCCTTCTCTGGAAACACCATATATTTT	CASSLGTGGPFSGNTIYF
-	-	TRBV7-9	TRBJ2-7	TGTGCCAGCAGCCCGGTGGCGGACAGGCGGGGCGAGCAGTACTTC	CASSPVADRRGEQYF
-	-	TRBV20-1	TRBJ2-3	TGCAGTGCTAGGCCACGATACAGGACGGATTTGGAGGATACGCAGTATTTT	CSARPRYRTDLEDTQYF
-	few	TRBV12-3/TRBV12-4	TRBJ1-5	TGTGCCAGCAGTCGGGCGAAGACGGGCTCTCCTAGCAATCAGCCCCAGCATTTT	CASSRAKTGSPSNQPQHF
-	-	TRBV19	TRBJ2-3	TGTGCCAGTAAGCTGATGGATACGCAGTATTTT	CASKLMDTQYF
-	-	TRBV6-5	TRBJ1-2	TGTGCCAGCAGTTACATAGGACCCTTGGGAAGCTATGGCTACACCTTC	CASSYIGPLGSYGYTF
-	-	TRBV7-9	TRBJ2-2	TGTGCCAGCAGCTTAGGTCCGGCGGAGCTGTTTTTT	CASSLGPAELFF
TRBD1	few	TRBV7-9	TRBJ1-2	TGTGCCAGCAGCTCCGGGACAGGGACCTATGGCTACACCTTC	CASSSGTGTYGYTF
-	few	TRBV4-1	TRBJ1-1	TGCGCCAGCAGCCAAGTGAAGGCGGTGAACACTGAAGCTTTCTTT	CASSQVKAVNTEAFF
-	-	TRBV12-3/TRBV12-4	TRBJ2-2	TGTGCCAGCAGTTTGGAGGGGGTGAACACCGGGGAGCTGTTTTTT	CASSLEGVNTGELFF
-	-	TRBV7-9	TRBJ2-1	TGTGCCAGCACCATTAACAATGAGCAGTTCTTC	CASTINNEQFF
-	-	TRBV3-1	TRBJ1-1	TGTGCCAGCAGCCAAGCGCAGCCCAGAAAAGAAGCTTTCTTT	CASSQAQPRKEAFF
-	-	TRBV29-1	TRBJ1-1	TGCAGCGTTGAAGATCAGGGGCAGAACACTGAAGCTTTCTTT	CSVEDQGQNTEAFF
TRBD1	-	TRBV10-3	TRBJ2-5	TGTGCCATCAGTGGGGACAGGGTGCGAATAGCCGCACAAGAGACCCAGTACTTC	CAISGDRVRIAAQETQYF
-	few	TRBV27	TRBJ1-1	TGTGCCAGCAGTCTTCAGGCGTGGGGTACTGAAGCTTTCTTT	CASSLQAWGTEAFF
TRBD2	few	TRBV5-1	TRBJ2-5	TGCGCCAGCAGCTTGGTACGAGCGGGGGATCAGACCCAGTACTTC	CASSLVRAGDQTQYF
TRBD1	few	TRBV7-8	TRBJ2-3	TGTGCCAGCAGCTTAACGAGACAGGGGTTCACAGATACGCAGTATTTT	CASSLTRQGFTDTQYF
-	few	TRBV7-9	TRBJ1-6	TGTGCCATCGAGGGAAGCGCCGATTCACCCCTCCACTTT	CAIEGSADSPLHF
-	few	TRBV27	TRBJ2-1	TGTGCCAGCAGTTTAAGAGACCTGTACAATGAGCAGTTCTTC	CASSLRDLYNEQFF
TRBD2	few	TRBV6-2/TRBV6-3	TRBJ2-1	TGTGCCACCGAAAAGCGGGGGGGCGTCGATGAGCAGTTCTTC	CATEKRGGVDEQFF
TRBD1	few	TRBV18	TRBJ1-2	TGTGCCAGCTCACCCTCGGGACAGGGAATCCGTGGCTACACCTTC	CASSPSGQGIRGYTF
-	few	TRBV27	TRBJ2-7	TGTGCCAGCAGTATCATCGAAGGGGCATTCTACGAGCAGTACTTC	CASSIIEGAFYEQYF
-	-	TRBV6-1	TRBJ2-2	TGTGCCAAACGGGACACGAACACCGGGGAGCTGTTTTTT	CAKRDTNTGELFF
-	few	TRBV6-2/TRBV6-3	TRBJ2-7	TGTGCCGGCGCCCTGGGAGGCTCCTACGAGCAGTACTTC	CAGALGGSYEQYF
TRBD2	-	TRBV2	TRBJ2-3	TGTGCCAGGGGCGGACTAGCGGGTAGCACAGATACGCAGTATTTT	CARGGLAGSTDTQYF
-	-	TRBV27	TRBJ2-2	TGTGCCAGCAGTCCTCTCCGCCAGACCGGGGAGCTGTTTTTT	CASSPLRQTGELFF